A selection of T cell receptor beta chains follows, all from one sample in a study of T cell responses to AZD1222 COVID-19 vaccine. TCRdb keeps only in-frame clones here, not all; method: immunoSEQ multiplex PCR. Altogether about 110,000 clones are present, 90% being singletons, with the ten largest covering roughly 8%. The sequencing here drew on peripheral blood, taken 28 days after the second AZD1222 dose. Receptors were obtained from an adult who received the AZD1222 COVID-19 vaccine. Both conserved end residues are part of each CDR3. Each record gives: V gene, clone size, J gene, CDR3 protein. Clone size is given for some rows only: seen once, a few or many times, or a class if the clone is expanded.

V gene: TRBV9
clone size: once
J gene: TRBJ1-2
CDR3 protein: CASSVGGRSGYTF

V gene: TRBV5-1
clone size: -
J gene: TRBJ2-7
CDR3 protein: CASSLALAGVYEQYF

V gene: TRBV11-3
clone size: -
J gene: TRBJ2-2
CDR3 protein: CASSSGGTGELFF

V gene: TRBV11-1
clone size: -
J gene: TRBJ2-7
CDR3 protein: CASSLGTGTTGEQYF

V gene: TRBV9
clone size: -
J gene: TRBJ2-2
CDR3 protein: CASRTEGVGELFF

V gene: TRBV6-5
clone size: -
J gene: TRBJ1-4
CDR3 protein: CASRSPATNEKLFF

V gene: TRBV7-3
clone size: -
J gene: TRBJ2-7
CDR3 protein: CASSLTGQGFHEQYF

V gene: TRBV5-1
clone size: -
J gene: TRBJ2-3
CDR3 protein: CASSLGLAGATDTQYF

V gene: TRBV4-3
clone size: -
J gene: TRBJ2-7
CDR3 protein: CASSQERDRGHPYEQYF

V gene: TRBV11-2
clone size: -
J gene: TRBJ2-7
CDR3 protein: CASSLDRRVIYEQYF

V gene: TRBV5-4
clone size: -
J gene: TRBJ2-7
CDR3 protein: CASSSTGPYEQYF

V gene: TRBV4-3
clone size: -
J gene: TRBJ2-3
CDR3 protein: CASSQEADTQYF

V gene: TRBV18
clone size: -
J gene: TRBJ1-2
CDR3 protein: CASSRDSPNYGYTF

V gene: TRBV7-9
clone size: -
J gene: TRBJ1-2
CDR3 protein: CASSPRPRGYTF

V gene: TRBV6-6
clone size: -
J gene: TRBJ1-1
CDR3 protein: CASSYSGGDTEAFF

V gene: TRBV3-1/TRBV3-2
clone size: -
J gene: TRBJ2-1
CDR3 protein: CASSQAGIEQFF

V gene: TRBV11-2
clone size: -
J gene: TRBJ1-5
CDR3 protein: CASSSPGAAYSNQPQHF

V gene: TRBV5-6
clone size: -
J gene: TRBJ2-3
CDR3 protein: CASSLDSGGLYDTQYF

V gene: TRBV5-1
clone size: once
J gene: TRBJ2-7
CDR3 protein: CASSLSDEQYF

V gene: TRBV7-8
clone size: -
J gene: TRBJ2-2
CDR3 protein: CASSLAGGTANTGELFF

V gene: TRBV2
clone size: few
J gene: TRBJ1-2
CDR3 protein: CASTGQLGANYGYTF

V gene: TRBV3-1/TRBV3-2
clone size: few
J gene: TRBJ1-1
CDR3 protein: CASSRGGLDEAFF

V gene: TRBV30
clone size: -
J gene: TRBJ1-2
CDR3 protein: CAWSRDRPRGYTF

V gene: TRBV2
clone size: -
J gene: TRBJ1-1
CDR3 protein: CASSEFPMNTEAFF

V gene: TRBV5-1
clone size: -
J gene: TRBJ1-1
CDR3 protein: CASSRQGSMDTEAFF

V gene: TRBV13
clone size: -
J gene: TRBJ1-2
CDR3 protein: CASSPGNYGYTF

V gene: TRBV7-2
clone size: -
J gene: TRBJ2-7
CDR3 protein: CASSLGPASGF

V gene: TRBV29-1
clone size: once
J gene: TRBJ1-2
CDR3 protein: CSVATGGNYGYTF

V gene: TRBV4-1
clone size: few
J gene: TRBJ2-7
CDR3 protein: CASSQARTSGSYEQYF

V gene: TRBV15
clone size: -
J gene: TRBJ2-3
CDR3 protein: CAIRDRGYTDTQYF

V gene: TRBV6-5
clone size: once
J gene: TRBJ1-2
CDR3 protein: CASNQSPPYTF

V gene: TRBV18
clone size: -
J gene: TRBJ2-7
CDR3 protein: CASSPPGTSGTYEQYF

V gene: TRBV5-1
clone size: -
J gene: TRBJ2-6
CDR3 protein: CASSLAGSGANVLTF

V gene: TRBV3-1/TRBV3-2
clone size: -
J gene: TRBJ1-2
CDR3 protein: CASSQEAGLGNYTF

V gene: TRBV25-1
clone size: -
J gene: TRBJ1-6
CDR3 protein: CASSVSGGRAYNSPLHF

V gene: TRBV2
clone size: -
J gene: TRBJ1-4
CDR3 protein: CASSRPGTGGLEYEKLFF

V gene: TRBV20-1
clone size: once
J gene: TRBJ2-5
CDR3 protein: CSARVKETQYF

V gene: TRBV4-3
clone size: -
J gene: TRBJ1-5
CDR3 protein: CASSQDPGKYQPQHF

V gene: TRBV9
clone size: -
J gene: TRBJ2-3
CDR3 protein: CASSETWGQKASF